Listed below are T cell receptor beta chains from one sample, sequenced in a study of blood T cell repertoires in COVID-19. Assay used: immunoSEQ multiplex PCR; TCRdb lists only in-frame clones, some missing. The sample includes about 130,000 clones, 65% to 90% of them seen just once. The material sequenced was PBMCs or T cells enriched from blood (not recorded which). Source of these receptors: a woman aged 50 to 65 who had recovered from COVID-19. Both conserved end residues are part of each CDR3. The D gene is left open where the match is weak. Expanded clones are given a class, and other clones once, few, many or no size at all.

length: 15; size: -; V: TRBV5-4; J: TRBJ2-1; D: TRBD1; CDR3: CASSLEGRGRNEQFF; DNA: TGTGCCAGCAGCTTGGAGGGCAGGGGGCGTAATGAGCAGTTCTTC
length: 14; size: few; V: TRBV18; J: TRBJ1-2; D: -; CDR3: CASSPSAEGYGYTF; DNA: TGTGCCAGCTCACCTTCCGCAGAGGGCTATGGCTACACCTTC
length: 13; size: -; V: TRBV2; J: TRBJ1-5; D: -; CDR3: CASSPSLRQPQHF; DNA: TGTGCCAGCAGTCCTTCTTTGAGGCAGCCCCAGCATTTT
length: 17; size: -; V: TRBV18; J: TRBJ2-6; D: TRBD2; CDR3: CASSPLASGSGANVLTF; DNA: TGTGCCAGCTCACCTCTGGCTAGCGGCTCTGGGGCCAACGTCCTGACTTTC
length: 14; size: once; V: TRBV12-5; J: TRBJ2-1; D: TRBD1; CDR3: CASGSRQGAFEQFF; DNA: TGTGCTAGTGGTTCCCGACAGGGGGCGTTTGAGCAGTTCTTC
length: 13; size: -; V: TRBV7-2; J: TRBJ1-4; D: -; CDR3: CASSLVGNEKLFF; DNA: TGTGCCAGCAGCTTAGTCGGGAATGAAAAACTGTTTTTT
length: 13; size: -; V: TRBV11-2; J: TRBJ1-1; D: -; CDR3: CASSFTRNTEAFF; DNA: TGTGCCAGCAGCTTTACGAGAAACACTGAAGCTTTCTTT
length: 13; size: -; V: TRBV27; J: TRBJ1-5; D: -; CDR3: CASGDSSNQPQHF; DNA: TGTGCCAGCGGTGACAGTAGCAATCAGCCCCAGCATTTT
length: 16; size: -; V: TRBV18; J: TRBJ2-3; D: TRBD2; CDR3: CASSPISLAATDTQYF; DNA: TGTGCCAGCTCACCTATTTCCCTAGCGGCCACAGATACGCAGTATTTT
length: 15; size: -; V: TRBV11-2; J: TRBJ2-5; D: TRBD2; CDR3: CASSLDGLAVETQYF; DNA: TGTGCCAGCAGCTTAGATGGACTAGCGGTGGAGACCCAGTACTTC
length: 13; size: few; V: TRBV11-2; J: TRBJ2-3; D: -; CDR3: CASSEQGADTQYF; DNA: TGTGCCAGCAGCGAACAGGGCGCAGATACGCAGTATTTT
length: 14; size: -; V: TRBV6-5; J: TRBJ1-2; D: TRBD1; CDR3: CASRARQGKEGYTF; DNA: TGTGCCAGCAGGGCTCGACAGGGGAAGGAAGGCTACACCTTC
length: 16; size: -; V: TRBV3-1/TRBV3-2; J: TRBJ2-2; D: TRBD1; CDR3: CASSKQGAGSTGELFF; DNA: TGTGCCAGCAGTAAACAGGGGGCCGGGAGCACCGGGGAGCTGTTTTTT
length: 13; size: -; V: TRBV19; J: TRBJ2-3; D: TRBD1; CDR3: CASKTGDTDTQYF; DNA: TGTGCCAGCAAGACAGGGGACACAGATACGCAGTATTTT
length: 13; size: -; V: TRBV12-3/TRBV12-4; J: TRBJ2-7; D: -; CDR3: CASAAGARNEQYF; DNA: TGTGCCAGCGCCGCAGGGGCGAGGAACGAGCAGTACTTC
length: 13; size: -; V: TRBV5-4; J: TRBJ1-4; D: -; CDR3: CASSLGGDEKLFF; DNA: TGTGCCAGCAGCTTGGGAGGTGATGAAAAACTGTTTTTT
length: 19; size: -; V: TRBV4-3; J: TRBJ2-4; D: TRBD2; CDR3: CASSQDRAGGPVPENIQYF; DNA: TGCGCCAGCAGCCAAGATAGGGCGGGGGGGCCTGTTCCCGAAAACATTCAGTACTTC
length: 14; size: -; V: TRBV7-8; J: TRBJ2-5; D: TRBD1; CDR3: CASSSTGAAETQYF; DNA: TGTGCCAGCAGCTCGACAGGGGCGGCCGAGACCCAGTACTTC
length: 15; size: -; V: TRBV6-5; J: TRBJ1-1; D: TRBD1; CDR3: CASSIDRGRNTEAFF; DNA: TGTGCCAGCAGTATCGACAGGGGACGGAACACTGAAGCTTTCTTT
length: 16; size: -; V: TRBV4-3; J: TRBJ2-3; D: -; CDR3: CASSQEGGRSGGTQYF; DNA: TGCGCCAGCAGCCAAGAAGGGGGACGGAGCGGAGGTACGCAGTATTTT
length: 17; size: -; V: TRBV7-2; J: TRBJ2-3; D: TRBD2; CDR3: CASSLVASGGGTDTQYF; DNA: TGTGCCAGCAGCTTAGTGGCTAGCGGGGGGGGCACAGATACGCAGTATTTT
length: 14; size: -; V: TRBV5-1; J: TRBJ1-1; D: TRBD1; CDR3: CATRRQGSNTEAFF; DNA: TGCGCCACCAGACGACAGGGGTCGAACACTGAAGCTTTCTTT
length: 18; size: -; V: TRBV9; J: TRBJ1-1; D: TRBD1; CDR3: CASSVGAGQGARGTEAFF; DNA: TGTGCCAGCAGCGTAGGTGCGGGACAGGGGGCGCGGGGAACTGAAGCTTTCTTT
length: 14; size: -; V: TRBV27; J: TRBJ2-2; D: -; CDR3: CASQGGLNTGELFF; DNA: TGTGCCAGCCAGGGGGGATTGAACACCGGGGAGCTGTTTTTT
length: 16; size: -; V: TRBV7-2; J: TRBJ2-2; D: TRBD2; CDR3: CASTEGRGRNTGELFF; DNA: TGTGCCAGCACCGAGGGGCGGGGGAGAAACACCGGGGAGCTGTTTTTT
length: 15; size: few; V: TRBV2; J: TRBJ1-2; D: -; CDR3: CASRGQLIANYGYTF; DNA: TGTGCCAGCAGGGGGCAGCTTATAGCTAACTATGGCTACACCTTC
length: 17; size: -; V: TRBV3-1/TRBV3-2; J: TRBJ2-2; D: TRBD2; CDR3: CASSQVPLAGRTGELFF; DNA: TGTGCCAGCAGCCAAGTTCCACTAGCGGGAAGAACCGGGGAGCTGTTTTTT
length: 15; size: -; V: TRBV9; J: TRBJ2-1; D: TRBD2; CDR3: CASSVGLAARGEQFF; DNA: TGTGCCAGCAGCGTAGGACTAGCGGCACGGGGTGAGCAGTTCTTC
length: 15; size: -; V: TRBV7-9; J: TRBJ2-1; D: TRBD1; CDR3: CASSSGQGAGNEQFF; DNA: TGTGCCAGCAGCTCGGGACAGGGGGCTGGGAATGAGCAGTTCTTC
length: 15; size: -; V: TRBV27; J: TRBJ1-5; D: -; CDR3: CASKTLGEDNQPQHF; DNA: TGTGCCAGCAAAACCCTCGGGGAAGACAATCAGCCCCAGCATTTT
length: 15; size: -; V: TRBV18; J: TRBJ1-1; D: -; CDR3: CASSSEGGQRTEAFF; DNA: TGTGCCAGCTCATCGGAGGGGGGGCAACGAACTGAAGCTTTCTTT
length: 14; size: -; V: TRBV5-6; J: TRBJ2-2; D: TRBD2; CDR3: CASSPEGLARELFF; DNA: TGTGCCAGCAGCCCGGAGGGACTAGCGAGGGAGCTGTTTTTT
length: 16; size: -; V: TRBV19; J: TRBJ1-2; D: TRBD1; CDR3: CASSILFSQGVGGYTF; DNA: TGTGCCAGTAGTATTCTCTTCTCGCAGGGGGTAGGTGGCTACACCTTC
length: 17; size: -; V: TRBV9; J: TRBJ1-3; D: -; CDR3: CASSVVAHRVSGNTIYF; DNA: TGTGCCAGCAGCGTAGTCGCCCACAGAGTCTCTGGAAACACCATATATTTT
length: 15; size: -; V: TRBV3-1/TRBV3-2; J: TRBJ2-2; D: TRBD2; CDR3: CASSKEASGGRELFF; DNA: TGTGCCAGCAGCAAAGAGGCTAGCGGGGGCCGGGAGCTGTTTTTT
length: 14; size: -; V: TRBV5-8; J: TRBJ1-1; D: TRBD1; CDR3: CASSLRTQGTEAFF; DNA: TGTGCCAGCAGCTTGAGGACACAGGGGACTGAAGCTTTCTTT
length: 14; size: -; V: TRBV19; J: TRBJ2-7; D: TRBD1; CDR3: CASSIADRPGEQYF; DNA: TGTGCCAGTAGTATCGCGGACAGGCCGGGAGAGCAGTACTTC
length: 17; size: -; V: TRBV27; J: TRBJ2-5; D: TRBD2; CDR3: CASSLFTSGGPQETQYF; DNA: TGTGCCAGCAGTTTATTTACTAGCGGGGGGCCACAAGAGACCCAGTACTTC
length: 12; size: -; V: TRBV12-3/TRBV12-4; J: TRBJ1-2; D: -; CDR3: CASSFNDYGYTF; DNA: TGTGCCAGCAGTTTCAATGACTATGGCTACACCTTC
length: 17; size: -; V: TRBV7-9; J: TRBJ2-3; D: TRBD2; CDR3: CASSGGTSGGVVYTQYF; DNA: TGTGCCAGCAGCGGCGGGACTAGCGGGGGAGTTGTGTATACGCAGTATTTT
length: 18; size: -; V: TRBV4-3; J: TRBJ2-2; D: -; CDR3: CASSQDWRGGHFHGELFF; DNA: TGCGCCAGCAGCCAAGATTGGAGGGGGGGCCATTTTCACGGGGAGCTGTTTTTT
length: 15; size: -; V: TRBV4-1; J: TRBJ2-7; D: TRBD1; CDR3: CASSQNPGQSYEQYF; DNA: TGCGCCAGCAGCCAAAATCCGGGACAGAGCTACGAGCAGTACTTC
length: 16; size: once; V: TRBV4-3; J: TRBJ1-4; D: -; CDR3: CASSQDRGGVYEKLFF; DNA: TGCGCCAGCAGCCAAGATCGAGGGGGAGTATACGAAAAACTGTTTTTT
length: 14; size: few; V: TRBV27; J: TRBJ1-2; D: -; CDR3: CASSQSQVGAGYTF; DNA: TGTGCCAGCAGCCAATCTCAGGTGGGGGCTGGCTACACCTTC
length: 13; size: -; V: TRBV11-3; J: TRBJ1-1; D: TRBD1; CDR3: CASSWTGRGETFF; DNA: TGTGCCAGCAGCTGGACAGGAAGGGGTGAGACTTTCTTT
length: 15; size: once; V: TRBV9; J: TRBJ1-1; D: -; CDR3: CASSVDGVVYTEAFF; DNA: TGTGCCAGCAGCGTAGACGGAGTAGTGTACACTGAAGCTTTCTTT
length: 19; size: -; V: TRBV7-6; J: TRBJ2-7; D: TRBD2; CDR3: CASSLNEPGTSGLIGEQYF; DNA: TGTGCCAGCAGCTTGAATGAACCGGGGACTAGCGGTTTGATTGGAGAGCAGTACTTC
length: 16; size: -; V: TRBV5-1; J: TRBJ1-3; D: -; CDR3: CASSSRDLLSGNTIYF; DNA: TGCGCCAGCAGCTCCCGGGACTTGCTCTCTGGAAACACCATATATTTT
length: 13; size: -; V: TRBV2; J: TRBJ2-7; D: TRBD1; CDR3: CARGGRSSYEQYF; DNA: TGTGCCAGAGGGGGCAGGAGCTCCTACGAGCAGTACTTC
length: 12; size: -; V: TRBV6-2/TRBV6-3; J: TRBJ2-1; D: TRBD1; CDR3: CASSQGQVEQFF; DNA: TGTGCCAGCAGTCAGGGACAGGTGGAGCAGTTCTTC
length: 15; size: -; V: TRBV6-6; J: TRBJ2-7; D: -; CDR3: CASSYPQASRYEQYF; DNA: TGTGCCAGCAGTTACCCCCAGGCAAGTAGGTACGAGCAGTACTTC
length: 14; size: -; V: TRBV30; J: TRBJ1-1; D: -; CDR3: CAWSGGGAWTEAFF; DNA: TGTGCCTGGAGTGGGGGGGGCGCATGGACTGAAGCTTTCTTT
length: 14; size: -; V: TRBV6-5; J: TRBJ1-2; D: -; CDR3: CASNSQGPGGGYTF; DNA: TGTGCCAGCAACTCCCAGGGTCCCGGGGGGGGCTACACCTTC
length: 15; size: -; V: TRBV9; J: TRBJ1-6; D: TRBD1; CDR3: CASSAGTGGNSPLHF; DNA: TGTGCCAGCAGCGCCGGGACAGGGGGTAATTCACCCCTCCACTTT
length: 12; size: -; V: TRBV3-1/TRBV3-2; J: TRBJ2-5; D: -; CDR3: CASSQGGETQYF; DNA: TGTGCCAGCAGCCAAGGAGGAGAGACCCAGTACTTC
length: 14; size: -; V: TRBV9; J: TRBJ1-3; D: -; CDR3: CASSVAGGGNTIYF; DNA: TGTGCCAGCAGCGTAGCTGGCGGGGGAAACACCATATATTTT
length: 13; size: -; V: TRBV19; J: TRBJ1-5; D: TRBD1; CDR3: CASTTGGDQPQHF; DNA: TGTGCCAGTACGACAGGGGGCGATCAGCCCCAGCATTTT
length: 16; size: -; V: TRBV19; J: TRBJ2-3; D: TRBD2; CDR3: CASTELAGGRISGQYF; DNA: TGTGCCAGTACCGAACTAGCGGGGGGGCGTATCAGCGGGCAGTATTTT
length: 15; size: -; V: TRBV2; J: TRBJ1-5; D: TRBD1; CDR3: CAGGQGSTSNQPQHF; DNA: TGTGCTGGAGGACAGGGTTCGACGAGCAATCAGCCCCAGCATTTT